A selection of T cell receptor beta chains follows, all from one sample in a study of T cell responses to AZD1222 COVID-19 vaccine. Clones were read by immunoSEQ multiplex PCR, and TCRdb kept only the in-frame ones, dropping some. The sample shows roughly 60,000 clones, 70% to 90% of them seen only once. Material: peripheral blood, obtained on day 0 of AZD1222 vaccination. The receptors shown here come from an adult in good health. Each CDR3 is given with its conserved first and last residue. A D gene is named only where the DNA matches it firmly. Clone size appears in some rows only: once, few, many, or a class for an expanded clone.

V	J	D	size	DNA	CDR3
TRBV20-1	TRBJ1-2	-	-	TGCAGTGCTACTGACAGGCCCTATGGCTACACCTTC	CSATDRPYGYTF
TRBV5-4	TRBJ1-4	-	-	TGTGCCAGCAGCCCCGGGACCGCTGCAACTAATGAAAAACTGTTTTTT	CASSPGTAATNEKLFF
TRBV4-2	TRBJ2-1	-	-	TGTGCCAGCAGCCAAGGGGCGGGGCACTCCTACAATGAGCAGTTCTTC	CASSQGAGHSYNEQFF
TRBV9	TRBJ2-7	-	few	TGTGCCAGCAGCGTAGGGATCCAGGGGGGATCCTACGAGCAGTACTTC	CASSVGIQGGSYEQYF
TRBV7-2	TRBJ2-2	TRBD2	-	TGTGCCAGCAGCTTAACAGGACTAGCGGGGAAGAACACCGGGGAGCTGTTTTTT	CASSLTGLAGKNTGELFF
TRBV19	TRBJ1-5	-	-	TGTGCCAGTAGTGGGGGGGCAGGGGCCATGAATCAGCCCCAGCATTTT	CASSGGAGAMNQPQHF
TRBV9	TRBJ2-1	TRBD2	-	TGTGCCAGCAGCCTGAGCGGGGGATCCTACAATGAGCAGTTCTTC	CASSLSGGSYNEQFF
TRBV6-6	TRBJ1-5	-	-	TGTGCCAGCAGCTCCCCATGGAGCAATCAGCCCCAGCATTTT	CASSSPWSNQPQHF
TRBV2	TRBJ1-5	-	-	TGTGCCAGCAAAAAAAAGGTTGTCAGGCCGAGCAATCAGCCCCAGCATTTT	CASKKKVVRPSNQPQHF
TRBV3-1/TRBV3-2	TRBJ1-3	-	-	TGTGCCAGCAGCTCTCCGCCCGGATTAGGAAACACCATATATTTT	CASSSPPGLGNTIYF
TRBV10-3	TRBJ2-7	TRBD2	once	TGTGCCATCAGGTACAGCGCGGGAGACTACGAGCAGTACTTC	CAIRYSAGDYEQYF
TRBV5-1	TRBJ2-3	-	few	TGCGCCAGCAGCTTGGGACCGGGGGGCAGTACGCAGTATTTT	CASSLGPGGSTQYF
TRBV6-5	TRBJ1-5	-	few	TGTGCCAGCAATCCGACGGGGCAGTCTCAACAGCCCCAGCATTTT	CASNPTGQSQQPQHF
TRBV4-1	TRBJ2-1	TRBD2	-	TGCGCCAGCAGCCGAGTCGTAGCGGGGGGCTACAATGAGCAGTTCTTC	CASSRVVAGGYNEQFF
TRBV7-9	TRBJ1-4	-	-	TGTGCCAGCAGCTTACTGGGGGTTGCAACTAATGAAAAACTGTTTTTT	CASSLLGVATNEKLFF
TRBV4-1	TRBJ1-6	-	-	TGCGCCAGCAGCCAAGATGAGCGGGGGGTCACCCTCCACTTT	CASSQDERGVTLHF
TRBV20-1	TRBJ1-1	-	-	TGCAGCCCTCTGCGGGGGACTGAAGCTTTCTTT	CSPLRGTEAFF
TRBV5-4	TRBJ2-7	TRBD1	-	TGTGCCAGCAGCCAACCCGGGACAGGGGGCTACGAGCAGTACTTC	CASSQPGTGGYEQYF
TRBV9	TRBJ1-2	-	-	TGTGCCAGCAGCGTGCAGGGGACTGGCTACACCTTC	CASSVQGTGYTF
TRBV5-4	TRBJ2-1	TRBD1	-	TGTGCCAGCAGCTTGGATGGGACAGACAATGAGCAGTTCTTC	CASSLDGTDNEQFF
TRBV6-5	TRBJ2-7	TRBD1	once	TGTGCCAGCAGTTACTGGACAGGGGCCTACGAGCAGTACTTC	CASSYWTGAYEQYF
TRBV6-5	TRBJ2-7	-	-	TGTGCCAGCAGAAGGGCAGAAGCCTACGAGCAGTACTTC	CASRRAEAYEQYF
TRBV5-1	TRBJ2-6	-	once	TGCGCCAGCAGCACCACAAGCTATCTATTAGCTGGGGCCAACGTCCTGACTTTC	CASSTTSYLLAGANVLTF
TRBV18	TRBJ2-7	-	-	TGTGCCAGCTCACCACCCGCGGGGGCCGCCTACGAGCAGTACTTC	CASSPPAGAAYEQYF
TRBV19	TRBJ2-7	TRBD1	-	TGTGCCAGTACCAGGACAGGGGGTCTGAGCTACGAGCAGTACTTC	CASTRTGGLSYEQYF
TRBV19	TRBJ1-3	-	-	TGTGCCAGTACCGGTGGGGGCAGGTCCTCTGGAAACACCATATATTTT	CASTGGGRSSGNTIYF
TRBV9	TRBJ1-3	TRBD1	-	TGTGCCAGCAGCGTAGTAGGCGACAGGGTCAGCTCTGGAAACACCATATATTTT	CASSVVGDRVSSGNTIYF
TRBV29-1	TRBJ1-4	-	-	TGCAGCGTTGAAGAAGCAGGGGCCGATGAAAAACTGTTTTTT	CSVEEAGADEKLFF
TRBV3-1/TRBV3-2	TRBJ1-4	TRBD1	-	TGTGCCAGCAGCCCGCCCAGGGGGAGGGGCTCGGCTAATGAAAAACTGTTTTTT	CASSPPRGRGSANEKLFF
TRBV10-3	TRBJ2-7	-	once	TGTGCCATGACGAGCGGCAGCTTTCGCGAGCAGTACTTC	CAMTSGSFREQYF
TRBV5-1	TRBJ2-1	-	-	TGCGCCAGCAGCTTGGGGGGACCCAACTACAATGAGCAGTTCTTC	CASSLGGPNYNEQFF
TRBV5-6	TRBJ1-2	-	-	TGTGCCAGCAGCTTGGGGACACTGCCTAACTATGGCTACACCTTC	CASSLGTLPNYGYTF
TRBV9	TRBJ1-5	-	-	TGTGCCAGCAGCGCAGACGACAGCTATCAGCCCCAGCATTTT	CASSADDSYQPQHF
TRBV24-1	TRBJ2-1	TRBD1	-	TGTGCCACCAGTGATTCCGGGACAGGGAGGTTTGAGCAGTTCTTC	CATSDSGTGRFEQFF